What follows are 15 T cell receptor beta chains derived from one specimen sequenced in a study of T cell responses to AZD1222 COVID-19 vaccine (dated by TCRdb to the early 2020s). Interpreted using the paper, the time point label stands for: about 28 days (+/-7) after the second vaccine dose. The protocol used for the library was the immunoSEQ multiplex PCR assay. TCRdb took over this immuneACCESS table, retaining in-frame rearrangements with V and J assigned. Such tables are incomplete; in checked studies, under half of the missing clones stem from an unresolved V gene, and the remainder is unexplained. This sample has over 150,000 clones in its table, and 70% to 90% of those were observed once. The ten largest clonotypes hold around 4.4% of the sample. The specimen was peripheral blood, collected 28 days after the second AZD1222 dose. The origin of the receptors is an adult who received the AZD1222 COVID-19 vaccine.

A note on this clone: The junction departs from the called germline gene at one end, perhaps through a read error. The J gene is TRBJ1-1, the V gene TRBV4-2; 7 bases fit TRBD1. This CDR3 spans 14 amino acids. Germline CDR1 is LGHNA and CDR2 is YNFKEQ. This chain's CDR3 is CASSLVTGNAEAFF. The DNA for the CDR3 is TGTGCCAGCAGCCTCGTGACAGGGAACGCTGAAGCTTTCTTT.

The genes are TRBV2 and TRBJ1-2; 8 bases map to TRBD1. Germline CDR1 reads SNHLY; CDR2 reads FYNNEI. V was clipped by 8 bases and J by 8 bases; unmatched bases: 13. CDR3 length: 14 residues. The CDR3 DNA reads TGTGCCAGCTCTTACCCCGGGACAGGTGGGGGCTACACCTTC. This sequence encodes CASSYPGTGGGYTF.

This clone was seen only once. The chain links TRBV19 to TRBJ1-5; D perhaps matches TRBD1 (5 bases). This CDR3 is built from 12 residues. Germline V gene data show CDR1 as LNHDA and CDR2 as SQIVND (reference sequence). The V end lost 5 bases, the J end lost 11 bases, and 13 bases lay between the germline ends. This chain's CDR3 is CASSGGEGAQHF. CDR3 bases: TGTGCCAGTAGTGGGGGAGAGGGAGCCCAGCATTTT.

The rearrangement links TRBV7-9 to TRBJ1-2; tentative D call: TRBD1 (5 bases). Trimming removed 5 bases at V and 4 bases at J, with 20 bases between. Germline-derived CDR1 and CDR2 are SEHNR and FQNEAQ (reference sequence). The CDR3 has 16 residues. The CDR3 coding sequence is TGTGCCAGCAGCCTCATTCCGGGGGGGTTTGTCTATGGCTACACCTTC. Its translation: CASSLIPGGFVYGYTF.

The table lists this clone with a count of one. V gene TRBV30 combines with J gene TRBJ2-7; the D is unclear. V lost 1 base to trimming and J lost 7 bases, with 11 bases between them. Germline V lookup: CDR1 GTSNPN, CDR2 SVGIG (reference sequence). This CDR3 is built from 12 residues. CDR3 region: CAWSGGLIEQYF. The CDR3 region has the DNA TGTGCCTGGAGTGGGGGTTTGATAGAGCAGTACTTC.

The chain couples TRBV19 to TRBJ1-6; D perhaps matches TRBD1 (6 bases). The CDR3 has 14 residues. The V end lost 2 bases, the J end lost 6 bases, and 8 bases lay between the germline ends. Germline V gene lookup returns CDR1 LNHDA and CDR2 SQIVND (reference sequence). CDR3 residues: CASSIRGGNSPLHF. The CDR3 DNA follows: TGTGCCAGTAGTATAAGGGGGGGTAATTCACCCCTCCACTTT. Looking up the rest from reference TRBV19 and TRBJ1-6 gives the full variable domain: DGGITQSPKYLFRKEGQNVTLSCEQNLNHDAMYWYRQDPGQGLRLIYYSQIVNDFQKGDIAEGYSVSREKKESFPLTVTSAQKNPTAFYLCASSIRGGNSPLHFGNGTRLTVT.

V gene TRBV19 combines with J gene TRBJ2-3, with 8 bases that match TRBD1. The CDR3 consists of 17 residues. From germline, CDR1 is LNHDA and CDR2 SQIVND (reference sequence). V shed 7 bases, J shed 4 bases, and the junction held 16 bases outside the gene matches. The CDR3: CASTLLGQGSGSDTQYF. The DNA for the CDR3 is TGTGCCAGTACATTACTCGGACAGGGTAGCGGTTCAGATACGCAGTATTTT. The variable domain in full, completed from reference TRBV19 and TRBJ2-3, reads DGGITQSPKYLFRKEGQNVTLSCEQNLNHDAMYWYRQDPGQGLRLIYYSQIVNDFQKGDIAEGYSVSREKKESFPLTVTSAQKNPTAFYLCASTLLGQGSGSDTQYFGPGTRLTVL.

V is TRBV2 and J is TRBJ1-4; no reliable D call. Trimming pared 2 bases from V and 7 bases from J, leaving 11 bases between. CDR1 is SNHLY and CDR2 is FYNNEI in the germline V gene. The CDR3 is made up of 14 amino acids. This CDR3 is CASSEQRAGEKLFF. CDR3 in DNA: TGTGCCAGCAGTGAACAGAGGGCGGGTGAAAAACTGTTTTTT.

The chain couples TRBV5-4 to TRBJ2-1, with 8 bases fitting TRBD2. The trim removed 4 bases at V and 6 bases at J, leaving 6 bases unmatched. Germline CDR1 reads SGHNT; CDR2 reads YYREEE (reference sequence). The CDR3 spans 14 residues. CDR3 loop: CASSPPGGGNEQFF. DNA of the CDR3: TGTGCCAGCAGCCCGCCGGGAGGGGGCAATGAGCAGTTCTTC.

The CDR3 loop reads CASSVVSGESPTQYF. CDR3 nucleotide sequence: TGTGCCAGCAGCGTAGTCTCGGGGGAGAGCCCTACGCAGTATTTT. V gene TRBV9 combines with J gene TRBJ2-3; TRBD2 might be the D (6 bases). This CDR3 region has 15 residues. Trimming cost V 0 bases and J 8 bases, with 16 bases left between them. The germline CDR1 and CDR2 sequences are SGDLS and YYNGEE.

The chain employs TRBV2 and TRBJ1-6; tentative D call: TRBD1 (5 bases). The V end was cut by 5 bases, the J end by 7 bases, with 12 bases between. Germline CDR1 is SNHLY and CDR2 is FYNNEI. The CDR3 spans 14 residues. This CDR3 reads CASSSQGVNSPLHF. In DNA, the CDR3 is TGTGCCAGCAGTTCCCAGGGAGTCAATTCACCCCTCCACTTT.

The chain carries TRBV5-4 and TRBJ2-2, with D unclear. Trimming took 3 bases from V and 0 from J, leaving 9 bases between them. This CDR3 is built from 15 residues. CDR1 and CDR2 (germline): SGHNT, YYREEE (reference sequence). The DNA of the CDR3 is TGTGCCAGCAGCTCGGAGACGGCGAACACCGGGGAGCTGTTTTTT. Its protein product is CASSSETANTGELFF.

The J gene is TRBJ2-3, the V gene TRBV15; D is perhaps TRBD2 (5 bases). Germline loops: CDR1 LNHNV, CDR2 YYDKDF (reference sequence). This CDR3 is built from 13 residues. The V gene lost 7 bases and the J gene lost 1 base, with 9 bases spanning the gap. The CDR3 here is CATNRGGTDTQYF. The CDR3 bases are TGTGCCACCAATCGGGGAGGCACAGATACGCAGTATTTT.

The rearrangement links TRBV12-3 or TRBV12-4 to TRBJ2-7; the D is unclear. This CDR3 spans 11 amino acids. V was cut by 5 bases and J by 6 bases, with 8 bases left in between. The CDR3 protein is CASSLGVEQYF. As DNA, the CDR3 is TGTGCCAGCAGTCTAGGCGTCGAGCAGTACTTC.

The rearrangement joins TRBV4-2 to TRBJ1-5, with 7 bases fitting TRBD1. Germline V gene lookup returns CDR1 LGHNA and CDR2 YNFKEQ. The J segment lost 5 bases and the V segment lost 1 base, leaving 11 bases of the junction unmatched. This CDR3 is built from 17 residues. CDR3 nucleotide sequence: TGTGCCAGCAGCCAAGCCCCCAACCAGGGGGGCTATCAGCCCCAGCATTTT. Translation gives CASSQAPNQGGYQPQHF.